This is a list of T cell receptor beta chains from one sample in a study of T cell changes during pregnancy in multiple sclerosis. Using immunoSEQ multiplex PCR, the repertoire was profiled, and TCRdb retains in-frame clones only, with some absent. The sample contains about 56,000 clones, roughly 89% of which appear only once. Material for sequencing was peripheral blood from another person, used as feeder cells. The receptors come from a human donor whose cells served as feeder cells for cultures in a pregnancy study. Each CDR3 is given with its conserved first and last residue. A D gene is named only where the DNA matches it firmly. Rows give clone size only sometimes, using once, few, many, or a class for an expanded clone.

>NA|TRBJ2-7|TRBV7-2|NA
TGTGCCAGCAGCTTTGAAAGGAGCTCCTACGAGCAGTACTTC
CASSFERSSYEQYF
>NA|TRBJ1-6|TRBV7-3|NA
TGTGCCAGCAGCTTAAACCCGGTCAGGGAAAATTCACCCCTCCACTTT
CASSLNPVRENSPLHF
>NA|TRBJ2-2|TRBV7-7|NA
TGTGCCAGCAGCTTAATGACGAACACCGGGGAGCTGTTTTTT
CASSLMTNTGELFF
>NA|TRBJ1-5|TRBV28|NA
TGTGCCAGCAGTTCAGGGGTAGGTGATCAGCCCCAGCATTTT
CASSSGVGDQPQHF
>NA|TRBJ1-1|TRBV2|TRBD1
TGTGCCAGCAGTGAAGTCCCCAGGGGGGCGGCTGAAGCTTTCTTT
CASSEVPRGAAEAFF
>NA|TRBJ2-2|TRBV7-2|TRBD2
TGTGCCAGCAATATAGCTCTAGCGGGGAACACCGGGGAGCTGTTTTTT
CASNIALAGNTGELFF
>NA|TRBJ2-3|TRBV9|TRBD2
TGTGCCAGCAGCGCCTTAGCGGGGGACGCAGATACGCAGTATTTT
CASSALAGDADTQYF
>NA|TRBJ2-5|TRBV6-5|NA
TGTGCCAGCAGTCCACCGCACAGCCAAGAGACCCAGTACTTC
CASSPPHSQETQYF
>few|TRBJ1-6|TRBV5-6|NA
TGTGCCAGCAGCCGGGGGAATAATTCACCCCTCCACTTT
CASSRGNNSPLHF
>NA|TRBJ1-1|TRBV9|NA
TGTGCCAGCAGCTCCGGAGGGACACCCACTGAAGCTTTCTTT
CASSSGGTPTEAFF
>NA|TRBJ2-5|TRBV13|NA
TGTGCCAGCAGCACCCGACAGGACCAAGAGACCCAGTACTTC
CASSTRQDQETQYF
>few|TRBJ2-7|TRBV4-3|TRBD2
TGCGCCAGCAGCCAAATCAGGGGCGGGGGGGAGCAGTACTTC
CASSQIRGGGEQYF
>NA|TRBJ2-5|TRBV30|NA
TGTGCCTGGACCAAACAGGGTAGTGGGGAGACCCAGTACTTC
CAWTKQGSGETQYF
>NA|TRBJ2-5|TRBV29-1|NA
TGCAGCGTTGAAGGTCGGGGGAAGGGAGAGACCCAGTACTTC
CSVEGRGKGETQYF
>NA|TRBJ2-3|TRBV5-1|NA
TGCGCCAGCAGCTTGGACCGGGGAACCGATACGCAGTATTTT
CASSLDRGTDTQYF
>NA|TRBJ2-3|TRBV10-1|NA
TGCGCCAGCAGTGGCGGCGCAGATACGCAGTATTTT
CASSGGADTQYF
>NA|TRBJ2-7|TRBV5-1|TRBD1
TGCGCCAGCAGCTACACCGGGACAGGTATCGGCTACGAGCAGTACTTC
CASSYTGTGIGYEQYF
>NA|TRBJ1-6|TRBV6-5|TRBD1
TGTGCCAGCAGTCCCGGGACAGAGAATTCACCCCTCCACTTT
CASSPGTENSPLHF
>NA|TRBJ2-5|TRBV11-2|NA
TGTGCCAGCAGCCCATCCGGGGACTACCAAGAGACCCAGTACTTC
CASSPSGDYQETQYF
>few|TRBJ1-5|TRBV2|NA
TGTGCCAGCAGTGAAATCAGGGATCAGCCCCAGCATTTT
CASSEIRDQPQHF
>NA|TRBJ2-5|TRBV2|NA
TGTGCCAGCAGTTCCGACCTGGGGGAGACCCAGTACTTC
CASSSDLGETQYF
>once|TRBJ1-2|TRBV2|NA
TGTGCCAGCAGTGAAGTTCCGGCCTATCACGGCTACACCTTC
CASSEVPAYHGYTF
>NA|TRBJ1-2|TRBV5-4|NA
TGTGCCAGCAGCTTGGACAGATCGGGCGGCTACACCTTC
CASSLDRSGGYTF
>few|TRBJ1-1|TRBV11-2|TRBD1
TGTGCCAGCAGCTCCCGGACAGGGTTGAACACTGAAGCTTTCTTT
CASSSRTGLNTEAFF
>NA|TRBJ1-2|TRBV29-1|NA
TGCAGCGTCATCACCTATACAGACTATGGCTACACCTTC
CSVITYTDYGYTF
>NA|TRBJ2-1|TRBV25-1|NA
TGTGCCAGCAGTGAATTAGGCAGGGTTGTGCAGTTCTTC
CASSELGRVVQFF
>once|TRBJ1-5|TRBV5-6|NA
TGTGCCAGCAGCTCTTACCGGCATAACGAGGGGTTCAGCAATCAGCCCCAGCATTTT
CASSSYRHNEGFSNQPQHF
>NA|TRBJ2-1|TRBV6-1|TRBD1
TGTGCCAGCAGGTACGGACAGGGCAATGAGCAGTTCTTC
CASRYGQGNEQFF
>NA|TRBJ1-1|TRBV6-5|TRBD1
TGTGCCAGCAGCGGACAGGGGAACACTGAAGCTTTCTTT
CASSGQGNTEAFF
>NA|TRBJ1-4|TRBV4-3|NA
TGCGCCAGCAGCCAAGATCTGGAGGATCATGAAAAACTGTTTTTT
CASSQDLEDHEKLFF
>NA|TRBJ2-1|TRBV19|TRBD1
TGTGCCAGTAGTTTCTCGGACAGGGGTGGGAATGAGCAGTTCTTC
CASSFSDRGGNEQFF
>once|TRBJ2-1|TRBV11-2|NA
TGTGCCAGCAGCTTAGTCGTTAGCGGATCCTACAATGAGCAGTTCTTC
CASSLVVSGSYNEQFF
>NA|TRBJ2-7|TRBV28|TRBD1
TGTGCCAGCAGTTTGCCCGGGACAGGGCCCCACGAGCAGTACTTC
CASSLPGTGPHEQYF
>NA|TRBJ2-2|TRBV5-6|NA
TGTGCCAGCAGCCCCTGGGGACGGGACACCGGGGAGCTGTTTTTT
CASSPWGRDTGELFF
>NA|TRBJ2-5|TRBV7-7|TRBD2
TGTGCTAGCAGCTTAGCGATAAACGGGAGGGGGGAGACCCAGTACTTC
CASSLAINGRGETQYF
>NA|TRBJ2-5|TRBV7-7|TRBD2
TGTGCTAGCAGCTTAAATCCTAGCGGGGAGGAGACCCAGTACTTC
CASSLNPSGEETQYF
>NA|TRBJ2-1|TRBV5-1|NA
TGCGCCAGCAGCTTGGTGCAGGCCATCTACAATGAGCAGTTCTTC
CASSLVQAIYNEQFF
>NA|TRBJ1-2|TRBV30|NA
TGTGCCGCACAGGGTTGGGGAGGCTACACCTTC
CAAQGWGGYTF
>NA|TRBJ2-1|TRBV11-3|TRBD2
TGTGCCAGCAGCTTAGGGCTAGCGGGAGTGAATGAGCAGTTCTTC
CASSLGLAGVNEQFF